These 30 T cell receptor beta chains originate from one sample sequenced in a study of Ad26.COV2.S vaccination and SARS-CoV-2 variants. Noted treatment: over 15 received Ad26.COV2.S at low or high dose, single or two shots; about 5 received placebo; per-sample allocation not given. Collection of the samples took place on day 63 after the first injection of vaccine or placebo. The method was immunoSEQ multiplex PCR; TCRdb's version includes in-frame clones alone and lacks a portion of them. The sample consists of about 380,000 clones, 83% of them appearing once. Specimen: peripheral blood, collected in a trial of Ad26.COV2.S vaccine versus placebo. The receptors come from a person aged 18 to 65 who received the Ad26.COV2.S COVID-19 vaccine or a placebo.

Only a few counts were recorded for this clone. The CDR3 sequence is CASSFRGGEAFF. CDR3 sequence (DNA): TGTGCCAGCAGTTTCCGAGGGGGGGAAGCTTTCTTT. This chain joins TRBV27 and TRBJ1-1; D might be TRBD1 (6 bases). Germline V gene lookup returns CDR1 MNHEY and CDR2 SMNVEV (reference sequence). This CDR3 comprises 12 residues. V gave up 3 bases and J gave up 8 bases, with 10 bases separating them.

This clone has only a few counts. V and J are TRBV6-4 and TRBJ1-6; D not resolved. Germline CDR1 and CDR2: MRHNA and SNTAGT. The ends were cut back, 2 bases at V and 10 bases at J, with 6 bases in the middle. This CDR3 has 12 amino acids. The CDR3 loop reads CASSDGRSPLHF. DNA for the CDR3: TGTGCCAGCAGTGACGGCAGGTCACCCCTCCACTTT.

This clone was counted between two and nine times. The gene calls are TRBV14 and TRBJ1-5; no clear D gene. CDR1 SGHDN and CDR2 FVKESK come from the germline V gene. V was cut by 0 bases and J by 9 bases, with 6 bases left in between. The CDR3 runs 12 residues. CDR3 in amino acids: CASSQERGPQHF. CDR3 nucleotide sequence: TGTGCCAGCAGCCAAGAAAGAGGGCCCCAGCATTTT.

The chain couples TRBV18 to TRBJ1-2, with a tentative D call TRBD1 (6 bases). Germline-derived CDR1 and CDR2 are KGHSH and LQKENI. The CDR3 is 14 residues long. V was shortened by 6 bases and J by 4 bases, with 15 bases between the two germline ends. CDR3 nucleotide sequence: TGTGCCAGCTCTTCGGACAGTGGAAGCTATGGCTACACCTTC. Its translation is CASSSDSGSYGYTF.

CDR3 loop: CASSPRGGQSGNTIYF. In nucleotides, the CDR3 is TGTGCCAGCAGCCCCAGAGGGGGACAGTCCGGAAACACCATATATTTT. This chain joins TRBV7-9 and TRBJ1-3, with 7 nucleotides matching TRBD1. Trimming cost V 5 bases and J 4 bases; bases outside gene matches: 11. In germline, CDR1 is SEHNR, CDR2 FQNEAQ (reference sequence). The CDR3 runs to 16 residues.

The J gene is TRBJ1-5, the V gene TRBV3-1 (or the pseudogene TRBV3-2); weak D call: TRBD1 (5 bases). The CDR3 contains 12 residues. Germline-derived CDR1 and CDR2 are LGHDT and YNNKEL (reference sequence). The V end was cut by 1 base, the J end by 7 bases, with 5 bases between. CDR3 sequence reads: CASSQGDQPQHF. For the CDR3, the DNA is TGTGCCAGCAGCCAAGGGGACCAGCCCCAGCATTTT.

CDR3 sequence reads: CASSQDPIRRNTEAFF. The CDR3 DNA follows: TGTGCCAGCAGCCAAGACCCAATACGGCGGAACACTGAAGCTTTCTTT. The chain is built from TRBV3-1 (or the pseudogene TRBV3-2) and TRBJ1-1; no reliable D call. Looked up from germline, CDR1 is LGHDT and CDR2 is YNNKEL (reference sequence). The CDR3 length is 16 residues. Between the trimmed V and J ends, which lost 0 bases and 1 base, there was a span of 12 bases.

The V call is TRBV7-9, the J call TRBJ2-7; D assignment may be TRBD1 or TRBD2 (5 bases each). There are 13 residues in the CDR3. V was cut by 7 bases and J by 1 base, with 11 bases left in between. Per the germline V gene, CDR1 is SEHNR and CDR2 is FQNEAQ (reference sequence). The CDR3 nucleotides are TGTGCCAGCACCCGGGACCGATCCTACGAGCAGTACTTC. The encoded protein is CASTRDRSYEQYF. Based on the CDR3 plus reference TRBV7-9 and TRBJ2-7, the full variable domain is DTGVSQNPRHKITKRGQNVTFRCDPISEHNRLYWYRQTLGQGPEFLTYFQNEAQLEKSRLLSDRFSAERPKGSFSTLEIQRTEQGDSAMYLCASTRDRSYEQYFGPGTRLTVT.

The V and J genes are TRBV5-1 and TRBJ1-2, with 7 nucleotides matching TRBD1. CDR1 is SGHRS, CDR2 YFSETQ, per germline. CDR3 length equals 13 residues. V lost 0 bases to trimming and J lost 8 bases; unmatched junction nucleotides: 4. The DNA of the CDR3 is TGCGCCAGCAGCTTGGAGGGGGCAAGAGGCTACACCTTC. This encodes CASSLEGARGYTF.

CDR3 nucleotide sequence: TGTGCCAGCAGTGACGGAAGCGGGATGGGCGAGCAGTTCTTC. This codes for CASSDGSGMGEQFF. J is TRBJ2-1 and V is TRBV6-4; 7 bases are a match to TRBD2. Germline CDR1 and CDR2: MRHNA and SNTAGT. The length of the CDR3 is 14 residues. V dropped 2 bases and J dropped 10; count of bases not matched to a gene: 8.

This chain connects TRBV11-2 to TRBJ2-5; weak D call: TRBD2 (5 bases). This CDR3 contains 16 residues. Trimming cost V 0 bases and J 4 bases, with 15 bases left between them. Germline CDR1 is SGHAT and CDR2 is FQNNGV. CDR3: CASSLDAEVLVETQYF. In DNA, the CDR3 is TGTGCCAGCAGCTTAGATGCGGAGGTCTTAGTAGAGACCCAGTACTTC. The variable domain in full, with the rest retrieved from reference TRBV11-2 and TRBJ2-5, is EAGVAQSPRYKIIEKRQSVAFWCNPISGHATLYWYQQILGQGPKLLIQFQNNGVVDDSQLPKDRFSAERLKGVDSTLKIQPAKLEDSAVYLCASSLDAEVLVETQYFGPGTRLLVL.

The V and J genes are TRBV4-1 and TRBJ2-7, with D uncertain. CDR1 MGHRA and CDR2 YSYEKL come from the germline V gene. V was cut by 4 bases and J by 6 bases, with 13 bases left in between. The length of the CDR3 is 13 residues. The CDR3 protein is CASSPAASSEQYF. DNA of the CDR3: TGCGCCAGCAGCCCCGCGGCCAGTAGCGAGCAGTACTTC.

V is TRBV30 and J is TRBJ1-1, with D possibly being TRBD1 (5 bases). The CDR3 consists of 14 residues. Looked up from germline, CDR1 is GTSNPN and CDR2 is SVGIG (reference sequence). Trimming cost V 0 bases and J 6 bases, with 14 bases left between them. CDR3 sequence reads: CAWSVLRVRAEAFF. DNA of the CDR3: TGTGCCTGGAGTGTTCTCAGGGTACGCGCTGAAGCTTTCTTT. The variable domain in full, completed from reference TRBV30 and TRBJ1-1, reads SQTIHQWPATLVQPVGSPLSLECTVEGTSNPNLYWYRQAAGRGLQLLFYSVGIGQISSEVPQNLSASRPQDRQFILSSKKLLLSDSGFYLCAWSVLRVRAEAFFGQGTRLTVV.

The sample holds one count of this clone. The chain employs TRBV7-6 and TRBJ1-2; D possibly corresponds to TRBD1 (5 bases). The CDR3 totals 13 residues. Trimming removed 4 bases at V and 8 bases at J, with 14 bases between. From germline, CDR1 is SGHVS and CDR2 FNYEAQ. CDR3 bases: TGTGCCAGCAGCTCGTTATCAGGGTCGGGCTACACCTTC. It specifies CASSSLSGSGYTF.

The gene calls are TRBV27 and TRBJ2-7; D gene ambiguous. The CDR3 has 13 residues. V shed 5 bases and J shed 3 bases, with 11 bases lying between them. Germline values: CDR1 MNHEY, CDR2 SMNVEV (reference sequence). Here the CDR3 reads CASSPRMGYEQYF. The DNA for the CDR3 is TGTGCCAGCAGTCCCAGAATGGGCTACGAGCAGTACTTC.

The CDR3, as DNA: TGTGCCAGCAGCTCTAGCGGGGGTGCGGGGGATACGCAGTATTTT. It codes for CASSSSGGAGDTQYF. V and J are TRBV7-2 and TRBJ2-3; 10 bases match TRBD2. The germline V gene has CDR1 SGHTA and CDR2 FQGNSA. Trimming cost V 4 bases and J 6 bases; bases outside gene matches: 7. This CDR3 region has 15 residues. The whole variable domain, remainder taken from reference TRBV7-2 and TRBJ2-3, is GAGVSQSPSNKVTEKGKDVELRCDPISGHTALYWYRQSLGQGLEFLIYFQGNSAPDKSGLPSDRFSAERTGGSVSTLTIQRTQQEDSAVYLCASSSSGGAGDTQYFGPGTRLTVL.

This clone was observed a few times. The rearrangement joins TRBV6-5 to TRBJ1-4, with D uncertain. V shed 6 bases and J shed 10 bases, with 12 bases lying between them. The CDR3 runs to 12 residues. CDR1 MNHEY and CDR2 SVGAGI come from the germline V gene. The CDR3 reads CASSPGWRKLFF. For the CDR3, the DNA is TGTGCCAGCAGCCCCGGGTGGAGAAAACTGTTTTTT.

This chain joins TRBV11-2 and TRBJ2-3; weak D call: TRBD2 (7 bases). CDR3 length: 17 residues. Trimming took 1 base from V and 2 from J, leaving 16 bases between them. CDR1 is SGHAT, CDR2 FQNNGV, per germline. CDR3 DNA sequence: TGTGCCAGCAGCTTAGGGGGCGGGGGCTCTCACACAGATACGCAGTATTTT. Its protein is CASSLGGGGSHTDTQYF.

The chain couples TRBV7-9 to TRBJ2-7; no clear D gene. Deletions cut 2 bases from V and 2 bases from J, with 10 bases between. Germline V gene lookup returns CDR1 SEHNR and CDR2 FQNEAQ (reference sequence). The CDR3 totals 14 residues. The CDR3 DNA reads as TGTGCCAGCAGCTTAACGGGCCAGCCCTACGAGCAGTACTTC. Its protein product is CASSLTGQPYEQYF.

The chain carries TRBV7-3 and TRBJ2-3; TRBD2 aligns across 9 bases. This CDR3 is 14 amino acids long. Germline loops: CDR1 SGHTA, CDR2 FQGTGA. Trimming cost V 5 bases and J 4 bases; bases outside gene matches: 4. The CDR3 sequence is CASSEAGGPDTQYF. As DNA, the CDR3 is TGTGCCAGCAGCGAGGCGGGAGGGCCAGATACGCAGTATTTT.

This chain joins TRBV11-2 and TRBJ1-1, with TRBD1 as a possible D gene (5 bases). The CDR3 is made up of 14 amino acids. V was shortened by 1 base and J by 2 bases, with 8 bases between the two germline ends. Germline V gives CDR1 SGHAT, CDR2 FQNNGV. CDR3 coding DNA: TGTGCCAGCAGCTTAGGGGGGAGTAACACTGAAGCTTTCTTT. Encoded protein: CASSLGGSNTEAFF.

The chain employs TRBV6-5 and TRBJ2-3; 8 nucleotides match TRBD1. The CDR3 length is 15 residues. Trimming at V came to 6 bases and at J to 3 bases, leaving 8 bases not matched to a gene. Germline CDR1 and CDR2: MNHEY and SVGAGI. The CDR3 region is CASRSTGGRTDTQYF. The CDR3 DNA is TGTGCCAGCAGAAGCACAGGGGGGAGAACAGATACGCAGTATTTT.

The count of this clone is one. This chain links TRBV11-2 with TRBJ2-5, with a possible D match to TRBD2 (7 bases). Germline CDR1 SGHAT, CDR2 FQNNGV. This CDR3 contains 16 residues. Trimming pared 7 bases from V and 3 bases from J, leaving 21 bases between. The CDR3 region is CASTLRPGAGEETQYF. The CDR3 region has the DNA TGTGCCAGCACCCTACGGCCGGGGGCGGGGGAAGAGACCCAGTACTTC.

The J gene is TRBJ1-2, the V gene TRBV11-2; 7 bases line up with TRBD1. Trimming took 8 bases from V and 8 from J; bases not matched to a gene: 11. The CDR3 length is 13 residues. CDR1 is SGHAT, CDR2 FQNNGV, per germline. The DNA of the CDR3 is TGTGCCAGCCGGTCTTTAACAGGGGACGGCTACACCTTC. It yields the protein CASRSLTGDGYTF.

The gene calls are TRBV7-9 and TRBJ1-2; D is ambiguous. This CDR3 has 15 residues. V was clipped by 3 bases and J by 0 bases, with 11 bases between them. Germline V gives CDR1 SEHNR, CDR2 FQNEAQ (reference sequence). CDR3 nucleotide sequence: TGTGCCAGCAGCTTGGGGTCAAGATCTAACTATGGCTACACCTTC. Its protein product is CASSLGSRSNYGYTF. The entire variable domain, with the rest obtained from reference TRBV7-9 and TRBJ1-2, is as follows: DTGVSQNPRHKITKRGQNVTFRCDPISEHNRLYWYRQTLGQGPEFLTYFQNEAQLEKSRLLSDRFSAERPKGSFSTLEIQRTEQGDSAMYLCASSLGSRSNYGYTFGSGTRLTVV.

Comment on this clone: The same CDR3 can be traced to other DNA sequences in this sample. This sequence joins TRBV5-1 and TRBJ1-1; unclear D gene. CDR1 is SGHRS and CDR2 is YFSETQ in the germline V gene. The CDR3 covers 14 residues. V lost 0 bases to trimming and J lost 1 base, with 7 bases between them. The CDR3 spells CASSLGPPNTEAFF. The CDR3 DNA is TGCGCCAGCAGCTTGGGACCCCCGAACACTGAAGCTTTCTTT. Full variable domain (rest looked up from reference TRBV5-1 and TRBJ1-1): KAGVTQTPRYLIKTRGQQVTLSCSPISGHRSVSWYQQTPGQGLQFLFEYFSETQRNKGNFPGRFSGRQFSNSRSEMNVSTLELGDSALYLCASSLGPPNTEAFFGQGTRLTVV.

The CDR3 sequence: CASQGDRSYEQYF. Written as DNA, the CDR3 is TGTGCCTCACAAGGGGACAGGAGCTACGAGCAGTACTTC. This rearrangement joins TRBV7-9 to TRBJ2-7, with 8 nucleotides matching TRBD1. The length of the CDR3 is 13 residues. The V gene end was trimmed by 11 bases and the J gene end by 3 bases; junction bases not matched to a gene: 9. CDR1 SEHNR and CDR2 FQNEAQ come from the germline V gene (reference sequence).

The genes are TRBV5-4 and TRBJ2-2; D unresolved. The germline V gene encodes CDR1 SGHNT and CDR2 YYREEE (reference sequence). The CDR3 covers 14 residues. V was clipped by 0 bases and J by 8 bases, with 11 bases between them. The CDR3 coding sequence is TGTGCCAGCAGCTTGGCCTATATAGGAGGGGAGCTGTTTTTT. Protein product: CASSLAYIGGELFF.

V usage is TRBV11-3 and J usage is TRBJ1-1; D remains unclear. Germline CDR1 and CDR2: SGHNT and YENEEA. Deletions cut 3 bases from V and 1 base from J, with 9 bases between. This CDR3 region has 14 residues. DNA for the CDR3: TGTGCCAGCAGCTTGGCGGGCTGGAACACTGAAGCTTTCTTT. Amino acid sequence: CASSLAGWNTEAFF.

This clone was recorded only once. The sample carries other DNA sequences with the same CDR3. The rearrangement links TRBV9 to TRBJ2-1, with D hard to call. CDR3 length equals 13 residues. Germline values: CDR1 SGDLS, CDR2 YYNGEE. V lost 0 bases, J lost 7 bases, and 8 bases lay in between. The CDR3 DNA is TGTGCCAGCAGCGTAGCTAGAAGTAATGAGCAGTTCTTC. It specifies CASSVARSNEQFF.